The 5 T cell receptor beta chains reported below all come from one sample, sequenced in a study of blood T cell repertoires in COVID-19. The protocol was immunoSEQ multiplex PCR, while the TCRdb copy is restricted to in-frame clones and leaves out a portion. The data contain 250,000 to 400,000 clones, approximately 87% of them singletons. What was sequenced was PBMCs or T cells enriched from blood (not recorded which). These receptors were obtained from a woman in her twenties or thirties who had recovered from COVID-19.

V usage is TRBV18 and J usage is TRBJ2-2; no reliable D call. The CDR3 extends over 18 amino acids. CDR1 is KGHSH and CDR2 is LQKENI in the germline V gene. The V end lost 3 bases, the J end lost 0 bases, and 17 bases lay between the germline ends. The CDR3 loop is CASSPTSVRTTNTGELFF. In DNA form, the CDR3 reads TGTGCCAGCTCACCGACATCGGTCAGAACCACGAACACCGGGGAGCTGTTTTTT.

The chain uses TRBV5-1 and TRBJ1-4; weak D call: TRBD1 (5 bases). V was clipped by 4 bases and J by 12 bases, with 19 bases between them. The CDR3 is 14 amino acids. The germline CDR1 and CDR2 sequences are SGHRS and YFSETQ. This CDR3 is CASSPLGGTEELFF. The CDR3 DNA reads as TGCGCCAGCAGCCCCTTGGGAGGGACCGAGGAACTGTTTTTT.

The chain links TRBV3-1 (or the pseudogene TRBV3-2) to TRBJ1-3; D is ambiguous. This CDR3 region has 17 residues. V dropped 1 base and J dropped 3 bases, with 16 bases sitting between them. CDR1 is LGHDT and CDR2 is YNNKEL in the germline V gene (reference sequence). The CDR3 DNA reads as TGTGCCAGCAGCCAAGCAGAGTGGGAGTGGCTTGGAAACACCATATATTTT. This sequence encodes CASSQAEWEWLGNTIYF.

The rearrangement joins TRBV7-9 to TRBJ1-2; 8 positions agree with TRBD1. The CDR3 is 15 residues long. Trimming removed 2 bases from V and 4 bases from J; junction bases left unmatched: 6. Germline-derived CDR1 and CDR2 are SEHNR and FQNEAQ (reference sequence). CDR3 nucleotide sequence: TGTGCCAGCAGCTTAAGCTTCAGGGGGCTCTATGGCTACACCTTC. Its protein product is CASSLSFRGLYGYTF.

The rearrangement links TRBV7-2 to TRBJ1-5; 7 nucleotides match TRBD1. The CDR3 is 15 amino acids. The ends lost 0 bases at V and 3 bases at J; junction bases unmatched: 2. Germline V gene lookup returns CDR1 SGHTA and CDR2 FQGNSA. CDR3 in amino acids: CASSLAGTVNQPQHF. The CDR3 DNA follows: TGTGCCAGCAGCTTAGCCGGGACAGTCAATCAGCCCCAGCATTTT.